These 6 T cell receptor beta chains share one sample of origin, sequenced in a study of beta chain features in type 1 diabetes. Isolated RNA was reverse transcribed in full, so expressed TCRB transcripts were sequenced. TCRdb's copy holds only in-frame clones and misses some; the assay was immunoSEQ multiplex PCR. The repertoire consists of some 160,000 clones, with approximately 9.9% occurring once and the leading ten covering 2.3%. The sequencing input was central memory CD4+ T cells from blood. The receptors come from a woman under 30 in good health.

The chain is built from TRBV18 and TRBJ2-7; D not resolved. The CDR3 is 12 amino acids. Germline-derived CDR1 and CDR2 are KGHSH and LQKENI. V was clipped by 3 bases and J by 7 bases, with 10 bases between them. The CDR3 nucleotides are TGTGCCAGCTCACCGCCGAGCAGGGAGCAGTACTTC. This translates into CASSPPSREQYF.

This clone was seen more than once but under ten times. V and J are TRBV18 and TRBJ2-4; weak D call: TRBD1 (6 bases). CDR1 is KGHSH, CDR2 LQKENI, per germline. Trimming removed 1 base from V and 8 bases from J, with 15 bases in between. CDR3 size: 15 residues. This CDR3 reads CASSPLGQTIDIQYF. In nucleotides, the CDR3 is TGTGCCAGCTCACCACTAGGACAGACGATCGACATTCAGTACTTC.

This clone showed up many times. CDR3 in amino acids: CASSLSWGGRPGEQFF. CDR3 in DNA: TGTGCCAGCAGCCTTTCGTGGGGCGGGAGGCCAGGTGAGCAGTTCTTC. This chain connects TRBV5-6 to TRBJ2-1, with 8 bases aligning to TRBD2. J gave up 9 bases and V 4 bases, and 15 bases lay outside the gene matches. Germline CDR1 is SGHDT and CDR2 is YYEEEE. The CDR3 has 16 residues.

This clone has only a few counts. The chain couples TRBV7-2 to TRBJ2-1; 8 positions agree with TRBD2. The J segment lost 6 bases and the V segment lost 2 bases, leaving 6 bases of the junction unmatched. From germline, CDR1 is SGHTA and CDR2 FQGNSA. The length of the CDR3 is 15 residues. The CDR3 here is CASSLIPGGANEQFF. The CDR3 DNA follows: TGTGCCAGCAGCTTAATCCCGGGAGGGGCCAATGAGCAGTTCTTC. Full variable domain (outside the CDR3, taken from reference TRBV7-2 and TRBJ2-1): GAGVSQSPSNKVTEKGKDVELRCDPISGHTALYWYRQSLGQGLEFLIYFQGNSAPDKSGLPSDRFSAERTGGSVSTLTIQRTQQEDSAVYLCASSLIPGGANEQFFGPGTRLTVL.

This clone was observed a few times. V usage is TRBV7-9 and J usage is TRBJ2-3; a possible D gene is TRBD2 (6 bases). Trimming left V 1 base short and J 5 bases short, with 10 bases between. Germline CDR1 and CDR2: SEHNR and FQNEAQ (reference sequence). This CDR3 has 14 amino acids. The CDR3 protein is CASSLGGGGDTQYF. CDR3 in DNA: TGTGCCAGCAGCTTAGGTGGGGGAGGAGATACGCAGTATTTT. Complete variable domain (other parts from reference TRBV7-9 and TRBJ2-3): DTGVSQNPRHKITKRGQNVTFRCDPISEHNRLYWYRQTLGQGPEFLTYFQNEAQLEKSRLLSDRFSAERPKGSFSTLEIQRTEQGDSAMYLCASSLGGGGDTQYFGPGTRLTVL.

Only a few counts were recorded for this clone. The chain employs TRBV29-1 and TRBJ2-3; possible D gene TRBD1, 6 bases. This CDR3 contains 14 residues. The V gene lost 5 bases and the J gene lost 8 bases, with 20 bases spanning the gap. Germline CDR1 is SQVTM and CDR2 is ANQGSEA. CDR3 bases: TGCAGCGTTCAGGTTGGGGGCAGGGAAGGTACGCAGTATTTT. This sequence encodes CSVQVGGREGTQYF.